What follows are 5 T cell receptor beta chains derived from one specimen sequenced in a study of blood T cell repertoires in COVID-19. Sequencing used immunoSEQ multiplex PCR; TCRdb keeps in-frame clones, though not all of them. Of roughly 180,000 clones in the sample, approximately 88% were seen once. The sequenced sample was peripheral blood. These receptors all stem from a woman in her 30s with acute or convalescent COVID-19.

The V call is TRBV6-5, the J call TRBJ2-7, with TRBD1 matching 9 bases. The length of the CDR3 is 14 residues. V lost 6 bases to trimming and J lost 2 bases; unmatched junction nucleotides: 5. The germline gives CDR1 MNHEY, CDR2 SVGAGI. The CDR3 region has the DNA TGTGCCAGCAGATCCGGGACAGGGCCCTACGAGCAGTACTTC. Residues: CASRSGTGPYEQYF.

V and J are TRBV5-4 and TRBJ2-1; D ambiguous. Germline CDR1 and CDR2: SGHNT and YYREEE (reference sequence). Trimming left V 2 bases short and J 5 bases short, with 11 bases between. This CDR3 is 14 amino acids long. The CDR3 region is CASSLELYNNEQFF. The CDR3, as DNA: TGTGCCAGCAGCTTAGAACTCTATAACAATGAGCAGTTCTTC.

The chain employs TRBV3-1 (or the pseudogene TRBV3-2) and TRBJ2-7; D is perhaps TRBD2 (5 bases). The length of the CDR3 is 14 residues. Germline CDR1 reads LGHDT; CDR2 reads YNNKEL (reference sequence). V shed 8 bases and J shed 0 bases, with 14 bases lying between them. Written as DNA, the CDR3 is TGTGCCAGCTCCCTGGGAGTCAGCTCCTACGAGCAGTACTTC. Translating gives CASSLGVSSYEQYF.

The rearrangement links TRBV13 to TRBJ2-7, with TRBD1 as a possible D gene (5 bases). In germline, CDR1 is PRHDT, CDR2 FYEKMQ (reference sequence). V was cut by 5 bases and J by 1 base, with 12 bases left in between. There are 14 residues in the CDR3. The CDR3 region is CASSRLGDSYEQYF. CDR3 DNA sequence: TGTGCCAGCAGCCGATTAGGGGATTCCTACGAGCAGTACTTC. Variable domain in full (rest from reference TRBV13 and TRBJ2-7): AAGVIQSPRHLIKEKRETATLKCYPIPRHDTVYWYQQGPGQDPQFLISFYEKMQSDKGSIPDRFSAQQFSDYHSELNMSSLELGDSALYFCASSRLGDSYEQYFGPGTRLTVT.

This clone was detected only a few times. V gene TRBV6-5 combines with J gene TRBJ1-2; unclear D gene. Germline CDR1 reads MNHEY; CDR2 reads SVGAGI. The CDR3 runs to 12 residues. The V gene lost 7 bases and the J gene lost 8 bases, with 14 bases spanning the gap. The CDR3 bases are TGTGCCAGCACCTCGGGAAGCCTGGGCTACACCTTC. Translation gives CASTSGSLGYTF.